The 31 T cell receptor beta chains below come from one sample, sequenced in a study of T cell changes during pregnancy in multiple sclerosis. Some clones are missing from TCRdb's copy, which holds only in-frame ones; the method was immunoSEQ multiplex PCR. Among approximately 100,000 clones listed, approximately 91% were seen once. The sample here was peripheral blood, taken after pregnancy. Source of these receptors: a female donor with multiple sclerosis, enrolled in a pregnancy study.

This clone was recorded only once. The chain has TRBV2 and TRBJ1-2, with 7 bases that match TRBD1. The V gene's germline CDR1 is SNHLY and CDR2 FYNNEI. V was clipped by 6 bases and J by 0 bases; unmatched bases: 7. The CDR3 length is 15 residues. The CDR3, as DNA: TGTGCCAGCAGCGAAAGGGGGCAGGCTAACTATGGCTACACCTTC. This sequence encodes CASSERGQANYGYTF.

The CDR3 DNA is TGTGCCTGGAGTGTACCCAGGGGGACAGGAAACACCATATATTTT. Translated: CAWSVPRGTGNTIYF. This chain uses TRBV30 with TRBJ1-3, with TRBD1 identical over 7 bases. The CDR3 is 15 amino acids. Germline CDR1 GTSNPN, CDR2 SVGIG (reference sequence). V was clipped by 0 bases and J by 4 bases; unmatched bases: 6. Drawing the rest from reference TRBV30 and TRBJ1-3, the complete variable domain is SQTIHQWPATLVQPVGSPLSLECTVEGTSNPNLYWYRQAAGRGLQLLFYSVGIGQISSEVPQNLSASRPQDRQFILSSKKLLLSDSGFYLCAWSVPRGTGNTIYFGEGSWLTVV.

The chain has TRBV5-1 and TRBJ2-7; D unclear. V was trimmed by 3 bases and J by 6 bases, leaving 16 bases between them. Germline values: CDR1 SGHRS, CDR2 YFSETQ. This CDR3 region has 14 residues. The CDR3 loop reads CASSSDTRHPEQYF. As DNA, the CDR3 is TGCGCCAGCAGCTCCGACACTCGCCATCCCGAGCAGTACTTC.

Here the CDR3 reads CASSAQGLAKNIQYF. CDR3 sequence (DNA): TGTGCCAGCAGTGCACAGGGTTTAGCCAAAAACATTCAGTACTTC. This sequence joins TRBV27 and TRBJ2-4; the D gene is possibly TRBD1 (6 bases). CDR1 is MNHEY and CDR2 is SMNVEV in the germline V gene (reference sequence). The CDR3 runs to 15 residues. V lost 5 bases, J lost 0 bases, and 11 bases lay in between.

The chain employs TRBV5-1 and TRBJ1-1, with D unresolved. Trimming took off 0 bases at V and 5 bases at J, with 8 bases between the two ends. CDR1 and CDR2 from the germline V gene are SGHRS and YFSETQ. The CDR3 is 13 residues long. CDR3 bases: TGCGCCAGCAGCTTGGGCACACGAACTGAAGCTTTCTTT. Translating gives CASSLGTRTEAFF.

The chain combines TRBV9 with TRBJ2-7, with TRBD1 matching over 7 bases. The trim removed 0 bases at V and 7 bases at J, leaving 10 bases unmatched. This CDR3 has 15 residues. Per germline, CDR1 SGDLS and CDR2 YYNGEE. CDR3 bases: TGTGCCAGCAGCGTAGGTGTGACAGGGTCCCATGAGCAGTACTTC. It specifies CASSVGVTGSHEQYF.

This clone appeared a single time. The chain uses TRBV25-1 and TRBJ1-2; tentatively, D is TRBD1 (5 bases). Germline V gene sequence: CDR1 MGHDK, CDR2 SYGVNS. Between the trimmed V and J ends, which lost 2 bases and 4 bases, there was a span of 20 bases. This CDR3 comprises 17 residues. CDR3 loop: CASSELEGAESIYGYTF. CDR3 in DNA: TGTGCCAGCAGTGAACTGGAAGGGGCAGAAAGTATCTATGGCTACACCTTC.

The chain uses TRBV5-6 and TRBJ2-3; 10 bases agree with TRBD2. J gave up 6 bases and V 0 bases, and 10 bases lay outside the gene matches. Germline V CDR1 and CDR2: SGHDT, YYEEEE. This CDR3 comprises 17 residues. This CDR3 is CASSLGMSGGALDTQYF. CDR3 coding DNA: TGTGCCAGCAGCTTGGGGATGAGCGGGGGGGCCCTCGATACGCAGTATTTT.

The chain is built from TRBV4-1 and TRBJ1-2, with D perhaps matching TRBD1 (5 bases). V lost 0 bases and J lost 8, with 19 bases in between. Germline CDR1 MGHRA, CDR2 YSYEKL. The CDR3 has 16 residues. The CDR3 sequence: CASSQESGVRGLGYTF. DNA of the CDR3: TGCGCCAGCAGCCAAGAGTCGGGGGTGCGGGGTCTGGGCTACACCTTC.

The genes are TRBV13 and TRBJ1-1; maybe TRBD1 (5 bases). The V gene lost 0 bases and the J gene lost 5 bases, with 10 bases spanning the gap. The CDR3 totals 14 residues. Germline lookup yields CDR1 PRHDT and CDR2 FYEKMQ (reference sequence). The CDR3 is CASSLGGRGTEAFF. The CDR3 coding sequence is TGTGCCAGCAGCTTAGGGGGGCGGGGGACTGAAGCTTTCTTT.

The chain has TRBV19 and TRBJ1-6, with TRBD1 matching over 10 bases. This CDR3 has 13 residues. Germline lookup yields CDR1 LNHDA and CDR2 SQIVND (reference sequence). Trimming took 7 bases from V and 8 from J; bases not matched to a gene: 2. CDR3 coding DNA: TGTGCCAGTAACGGACAGGGGGATTCACCCCTCCACTTT. Its protein is CASNGQGDSPLHF.

The chain uses TRBV5-5 and TRBJ1-6; D possibly corresponds to TRBD1 (6 bases). The CDR3 loop spans 16 amino acids. Deletions cut 4 bases from V and 0 bases from J, with 11 bases between. CDR1 is SGHKS, CDR2 YYEKEE, per germline (reference sequence). CDR3 DNA: TGTGCCAGCAGCCTAGGACAGTACTCCTATAATTCACCCCTCCACTTT. It specifies CASSLGQYSYNSPLHF.

This chain joins TRBV19 and TRBJ1-5; D remains ambiguous. Germline CDR1 reads LNHDA; CDR2 reads SQIVND (reference sequence). V shed 7 bases and J shed 0 bases, with 16 bases lying between them. The CDR3 sequence is 16 residues long. In DNA form, the CDR3 reads TGTGCCAGTACCAACCGTCGGGAGTATAGCAATCAGCCCCAGCATTTT. Protein: CASTNRREYSNQPQHF.

This clone was counted once. The rearrangement joins TRBV15 to TRBJ2-5, with a possible D match to TRBD1 (6 bases). This CDR3 region has 13 residues. Trimming pared 8 bases from V and 3 bases from J, leaving 13 bases between. Germline assignment: CDR1 LNHNV and CDR2 YYDKDF (reference sequence). The CDR3 is CATASYREETQYF. CDR3 nucleotides: TGTGCCACCGCGAGTTACAGGGAAGAGACCCAGTACTTC.

The rearrangement joins TRBV13 to TRBJ2-3; the match to TRBD2 covers 9 bases. CDR1 is PRHDT, CDR2 FYEKMQ, per germline (reference sequence). The V gene end was trimmed by 1 base and the J gene end by 4 bases; junction bases not matched to a gene: 6. This CDR3 spans 16 amino acids. The CDR3 DNA is TGTGCCAGCAGCTTAGTGGTTAGCGGGGGATCAGATACGCAGTATTTT. It is translated as CASSLVVSGGSDTQYF.

As regards this clone: One end of the junction fails to match germline, which may point to a read error. The chain employs TRBV2 and TRBJ2-7; TRBD1 matches 7 bases. The germline CDR1 and CDR2 sequences are SNHLY and FYNNEI. The length of the CDR3 is 15 residues. The CDR3 DNA follows: TGTGCCAGCAGGGAAGGGGGCTTTGGGTCCTACGAGCAGTACTTC. It yields the protein CASREGGFGSYEQYF.

The chain combines TRBV6-6 with TRBJ1-5; unclear D gene. This CDR3 is 15 amino acids long. Trimming left V 2 bases short and J 1 base short, with 9 bases between. Germline assignment: CDR1 MNHNY and CDR2 SVGAGI (reference sequence). The DNA of the CDR3 is TGTGCCAGCAGTTACGCAACTCCAAGCAATCAGCCCCAGCATTTT. This translates into CASSYATPSNQPQHF.

This clone was observed a handful of times. The gene calls are TRBV30 and TRBJ1-1; 7 nucleotides line up with TRBD1. Germline V CDR1 and CDR2: GTSNPN, SVGIG (reference sequence). V was pared by 3 bases and J by 5 bases, with 6 bases of the junction left unmatched. The CDR3 loop spans 13 amino acids. The CDR3 protein is CAWSKQGSTEAFF. The CDR3 DNA sequence: TGTGCCTGGAGCAAACAGGGGAGTACTGAAGCTTTCTTT.

The chain carries TRBV6-6 and TRBJ2-5; D possibly corresponds to TRBD2 (5 bases). Germline CDR1 and CDR2: MNHNY and SVGAGI (reference sequence). V lost 11 bases to trimming and J lost 4 bases, with 11 bases between them. The CDR3 loop spans 11 amino acids. CDR3 amino acids: CAGGIRETQYF. CDR3 coding DNA: TGTGCCGGAGGAATCAGAGAGACCCAGTACTTC.

This rearrangement joins TRBV9 to TRBJ2-3; no clear D. V was trimmed by 4 bases and J by 6 bases, leaving 9 bases between them. Germline V CDR1 and CDR2: SGDLS, YYNGEE. This CDR3 is 12 amino acids long. The CDR3 DNA is TGTGCCAGCAGCCCTCGTGAGGATACGCAGTATTTT. As protein: CASSPREDTQYF.

The chain combines TRBV2 with TRBJ2-5; 8 bases are a match to TRBD2. V was pared by 5 bases and J by 5 bases, with 7 bases of the junction left unmatched. The CDR3 runs to 14 residues. In germline, CDR1 is SNHLY, CDR2 FYNNEI. The CDR3 loop is CASSFGGGSETQYF. In nucleotides, the CDR3 is TGTGCCAGCAGTTTCGGCGGGGGGAGCGAGACCCAGTACTTC.

The rearrangement joins TRBV6-1 to TRBJ1-6; D remains unclear. Germline CDR1 is MNHNS and CDR2 is SASEGT. Trimming took off 3 bases at V and 5 bases at J, with 8 bases between the two ends. This CDR3 spans 14 amino acids. CDR3 region: CASSERVDNSPLHF. For the CDR3, the DNA is TGTGCCAGCAGTGAGAGGGTGGATAATTCACCCCTCCACTTT.

This chain links TRBV12-5 with TRBJ1-2, with 7 bases that match TRBD1. The CDR3 has 16 amino acids. After removal of 5 bases from V and 1 base from J, the junction contained 10 bases not matched to a gene. CDR1 is LGHNT, CDR2 FRNRAP, per germline. DNA of the CDR3: TGTGCTAGTGGTCCCACACGACAGGGCGTTAACTATGGCTACACCTTC. This translates into CASGPTRQGVNYGYTF.

The chain uses TRBV9 and TRBJ2-1; D is uncertain. CDR1 is SGDLS, CDR2 YYNGEE, per germline. V was clipped by 4 bases and J by 9 bases, with 14 bases between them. CDR3 size: 13 residues. CDR3 loop: CASSPTTNSEQFF. The CDR3 nucleotides are TGTGCCAGCAGCCCGACGACAAACAGTGAGCAGTTCTTC.

CDR3 residues: CASSSGRAYEQYF. CDR3 in DNA: TGTGCCAGTAGCTCTGGGCGGGCATACGAGCAGTACTTC. The chain combines TRBV19 with TRBJ2-7; possibly TRBD2 for D (5 bases). V dropped 6 bases and J dropped 4 bases, with 13 bases sitting between them. The CDR3 runs to 13 residues. Germline assignment: CDR1 LNHDA and CDR2 SQIVND (reference sequence).

J is TRBJ1-2 and V is TRBV29-1; the D gene is possibly TRBD1 (5 bases). CDR3 length equals 15 residues. The V gene's germline CDR1 is SQVTM and CDR2 ANQGSEA. Trimming removed 3 bases at V and 2 bases at J, with 16 bases between. CDR3 in amino acids: CSVEVTEIKNYGYTF. DNA for the CDR3: TGCAGCGTTGAGGTGACAGAGATTAAAAACTATGGCTACACCTTC.

V usage is TRBV30 and J usage is TRBJ1-2; 7 positions agree with TRBD1. CDR1 is GTSNPN, CDR2 SVGIG, per germline (reference sequence). This CDR3 comprises 15 residues. The J segment lost 4 bases and the V segment lost 1 base, leaving 9 bases of the junction unmatched. CDR3 region: CAWSATGDLSYGYTF. In DNA form, the CDR3 reads TGTGCCTGGAGTGCTACAGGGGATTTATCCTATGGCTACACCTTC. Together with reference TRBV30 and TRBJ1-2, the CDR3 gives the full variable domain: SQTIHQWPATLVQPVGSPLSLECTVEGTSNPNLYWYRQAAGRGLQLLFYSVGIGQISSEVPQNLSASRPQDRQFILSSKKLLLSDSGFYLCAWSATGDLSYGYTFGSGTRLTVV.

On this clone itself: Its ends do not fully match the called genes, so a read error is possible. The J gene is TRBJ2-2, the V gene TRBV27, with D possibly matching TRBD1 (6 bases). The CDR3 totals 13 residues. Germline-derived CDR1 and CDR2 are MNHEY and SMNVEV (reference sequence). The DNA for the CDR3 is TGCCTGAGCCGGGCAGGGGTATACGGGGAGCTGTTTTTT. This encodes CLSRAGVYGELFF.

The CDR3 DNA reads TGTGCCAGCAGCTTAGATCGGGTGGATACGCAGTATTTT. Its protein is CASSLDRVDTQYF. The chain recombines TRBV11-2 with TRBJ2-3, with D unresolved. This CDR3 is built from 13 residues. V dropped 0 bases and J dropped 6 bases, with 7 bases sitting between them. Germline CDR1 and CDR2: SGHAT and FQNNGV.

The chain combines TRBV7-3 with TRBJ2-2; 9 bases match TRBD1. The CDR3 runs 15 residues. The germline CDR1 and CDR2 sequences are SGHTA and FQGTGA. V was pared by 5 bases and J by 6 bases, with 7 bases of the junction left unmatched. The CDR3 sequence: CASSPGGQGSGELFF. In DNA form, the CDR3 reads TGTGCCAGCAGCCCGGGGGGACAGGGCTCCGGGGAGCTGTTTTTT.

The chain links TRBV5-4 to TRBJ2-7, with TRBD1 matching 7 bases. This CDR3 is built from 13 residues. Looked up from germline, CDR1 is SGHNT and CDR2 is YYREEE (reference sequence). J lost 6 bases, V lost 4 bases, and 7 bases had no gene match. The CDR3 sequence is CASSTGDRAEQYF. CDR3 nucleotides: TGTGCCAGCAGCACAGGGGATAGGGCCGAGCAGTACTTC.